One sample yielded the 13 T cell receptor beta chains listed below, sequenced in a study of blood T cell repertoires in COVID-19. Assay: immunoSEQ multiplex PCR; the TCRdb copy retains only in-frame clones and omits some. The table includes about 300,000 clones, around four fifths detected once. Sequenced input: peripheral blood. These receptors were obtained from a woman between 50 and 59 years old who had recovered from COVID-19.

The V and J genes are TRBV5-1 and TRBJ1-1; 8 nucleotides align to TRBD1. The CDR3 is 15 residues long. The germline CDR1 and CDR2 sequences are SGHRS and YFSETQ. The V gene end was trimmed by 0 bases and the J gene end by 5 bases; junction bases not matched to a gene: 6. DNA for the CDR3: TGCGCCAGCAGCTTGGGACAGGGGAGGTGGACTGAAGCTTTCTTT. Protein sequence: CASSLGQGRWTEAFF.

The chain combines TRBV7-3 with TRBJ2-7, with a tentative D call TRBD2 (5 bases). V was cut by 5 bases and J by 1 base, with 9 bases left in between. This CDR3 has 13 amino acids. CDR1 SGHTA and CDR2 FQGTGA come from the germline V gene. CDR3: CASSPDSSYEQYF. Written as DNA, the CDR3 is TGTGCCAGCAGCCCGGACTCTTCCTACGAGCAGTACTTC. The whole variable domain, remainder taken from reference TRBV7-3 and TRBJ2-7, is GAGVSQTPSNKVTEKGKYVELRCDPISGHTALYWYRQSLGQGPEFLIYFQGTGAADDSGLPNDRFFAVRPEGSVSTLKIQRTERGDSAVYLCASSPDSSYEQYFGPGTRLTVT.

CDR3 loop: CATSSTGELGYGYTF. The CDR3 bases are TGTGCCACCAGCAGCACAGGGGAGTTGGGCTATGGCTACACCTTC. This sequence joins TRBV15 and TRBJ1-2; 7 bases are a match to TRBD1. V trimming: 3 bases; J trimming: 4 bases; junction bases outside the gene matches: 8. Germline values: CDR1 LNHNV, CDR2 YYDKDF (reference sequence). The CDR3 is made up of 15 amino acids.

The chain combines TRBV7-2 with TRBJ2-3; TRBD1 is a possible D gene (7 bases). The germline V and J ends were trimmed by 2 bases and 5 bases, with 20 bases remaining between them. Germline CDR1 is SGHTA and CDR2 is FQGNSA. The CDR3 spans 17 residues. CDR3 nucleotides: TGTGCCAGCAGCTTAAATCGTCCCGGGACAGCGGGAGATACGCAGTATTTT. It yields the protein CASSLNRPGTAGDTQYF.

The chain recombines TRBV3-1 (or the pseudogene TRBV3-2) with TRBJ2-1; 7 positions agree with TRBD2. The CDR3 consists of 14 residues. Trimming at V came to 2 bases and at J to 7 bases, leaving 5 bases not matched to a gene. Germline V lookup: CDR1 LGHDT, CDR2 YNNKEL (reference sequence). The DNA for the CDR3 is TGTGCCAGCAGCCAAAGGGTGGGAGGGAATGAGCAGTTCTTC. Its protein product is CASSQRVGGNEQFF.

This clone has a count of ten or more. CDR3: CASSPGGPTGELFF. CDR3 coding DNA: TGTGCCAGCAGCCCGGGAGGGCCCACCGGGGAGCTGTTTTTT. V usage is TRBV5-6 and J usage is TRBJ2-2, with 8 bases lining up with TRBD2. J was trimmed by 4 bases and V by 4 bases; bases with no gene match: 3. Germline V gene sequence: CDR1 SGHDT, CDR2 YYEEEE. CDR3 length equals 14 residues.

The V gene is TRBV5-1, the J gene TRBJ2-3, with TRBD1 as a possible D gene (6 bases). Germline V gene sequence: CDR1 SGHRS, CDR2 YFSETQ. The CDR3 consists of 18 residues. With 1 base removed from V and 2 bases from J, the gap between germline ends came to 20 bases. CDR3 loop: CASSLKGTLLRITDTQYF. The DNA for the CDR3 is TGCGCCAGCAGCTTGAAGGGGACACTACTAAGGATCACAGATACGCAGTATTTT.

This clone has at least ten counts. The chain joins TRBV3-1 (or the pseudogene TRBV3-2) to TRBJ1-3, with 9 nucleotides matching TRBD1. J gave up 0 bases and V 1 base, and 4 bases lay outside the gene matches. The CDR3 spans 17 residues. Germline assignment: CDR1 LGHDT and CDR2 YNNKEL (reference sequence). CDR3 in DNA: TGTGCCAGCAGCCAAGCTACGACAGGGGGCTCTGGAAACACCATATATTTT. Residues: CASSQATTGGSGNTIYF.

The rearrangement uses TRBV4-3 and TRBJ1-1; 7 bases are a match to TRBD1. Germline loops: CDR1 LGHNA, CDR2 YSLEER. The CDR3 is 14 residues long. Unmatched junction bases numbered 3, after V lost 0 bases and J lost 5 bases. The CDR3 DNA reads as TGCGCCAGCAGCCAAGAGACAGGGAGTACTGAAGCTTTCTTT. Encoded protein: CASSQETGSTEAFF.

The chain recombines TRBV20-1 with TRBJ2-1; TRBD1 matches 11 bases. J gave up 4 bases and V 3 bases, and 5 bases lay outside the gene matches. In germline, CDR1 is DFQATT, CDR2 SNEGSKA (reference sequence). This CDR3 comprises 15 residues. The CDR3 DNA sequence: TGCAGTGCTAGTCGTGGACAGGGGGCATACAATGAGCAGTTCTTC. Translated, it gives CSASRGQGAYNEQFF.

The chain links TRBV6-2 or TRBV6-3 to TRBJ1-2; TRBD1 agrees at 9 bases. CDR3 length: 14 residues. Germline loops: CDR1 MNHEY, CDR2 SVGEGT. The V segment lost 6 bases and the J segment 2 bases; nucleotides outside the gene matches: 4. For the CDR3, the DNA is TGTGCCAGCAGCCAAGACAGGGGGAACTATGGCTACACCTTC. Its protein is CASSQDRGNYGYTF.

This clone has only a few counts. The V call is TRBV10-1, the J call TRBJ1-2; D might be TRBD1 (6 bases). V shed 7 bases and J shed 8 bases, with 20 bases lying between them. Germline CDR1 is WNHNN and CDR2 is SYGVQD (reference sequence). The CDR3 has 14 amino acids. The CDR3 coding sequence is TGCGCCAGCACCCCCAGGGGCAGGGAGAGGGGCTACACCTTC. Its translation: CASTPRGRERGYTF.

The gene calls are TRBV18 and TRBJ1-4; D gene ambiguous. Trimming took 2 bases from V and 3 from J, leaving 10 bases between them. CDR1 is KGHSH, CDR2 LQKENI, per germline. The CDR3 loop spans 15 amino acids. This CDR3 reads CASSPVTAANEKLFF. CDR3 nucleotides: TGTGCCAGCTCACCAGTAACTGCTGCTAATGAAAAACTGTTTTTT. Based on the CDR3 plus reference TRBV18 and TRBJ1-4, the full variable domain is NAGVMQNPRHLVRRRGQEARLRCSPMKGHSHVYWYRQLPEEGLKFMVYLQKENIIDESGMPKERFSAEFPKEGPSILRIQQVVRGDSAAYFCASSPVTAANEKLFFGSGTQLSVL.